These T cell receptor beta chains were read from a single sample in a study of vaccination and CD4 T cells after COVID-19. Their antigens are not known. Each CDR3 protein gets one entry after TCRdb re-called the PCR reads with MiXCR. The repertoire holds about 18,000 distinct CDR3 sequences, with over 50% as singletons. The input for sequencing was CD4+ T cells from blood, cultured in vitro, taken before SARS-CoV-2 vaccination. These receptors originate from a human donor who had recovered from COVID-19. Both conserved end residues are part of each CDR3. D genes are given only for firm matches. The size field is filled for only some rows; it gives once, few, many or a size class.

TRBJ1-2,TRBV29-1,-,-,TGCAGCGTTGGTGGGGGCCATGGCTACACCTTC,CSVGGGHGYTF
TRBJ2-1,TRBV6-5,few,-,TGTGCCAGCAGTTGGCAGGAGACTAGTCCGCAGCAGTTCTTC,CASSWQETSPQQFF
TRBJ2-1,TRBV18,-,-,TGTGCCAGCTCACCGATACTCGAGAGCTCCTACAATGAGCAGTTCTTC,CASSPILESSYNEQFF
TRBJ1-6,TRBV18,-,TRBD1,TGTGCCAGCTCTCCCGGACAGGGGACGTGGAATTCACCCCTCCACTTT,CASSPGQGTWNSPLHF
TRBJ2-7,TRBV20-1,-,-,TGCAGTGTGAGAGTCGGAAGTCTGTGGGAGCAGTACTTC,CSVRVGSLWEQYF
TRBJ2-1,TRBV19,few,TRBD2,TGTGCCAGTAGTATTTCTAGCGGGTGGGGCGATGAGCAGTTCTTC,CASSISSGWGDEQFF
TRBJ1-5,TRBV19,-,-,TGTGCCTGCGAAACAGGGAATCAGCCCCAGCATTTT,CACETGNQPQHF
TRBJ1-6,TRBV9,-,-,TGTGCCAGCAGCGGGGGACTCGAGAATTCACCCCTCCACTTT,CASSGGLENSPLHF
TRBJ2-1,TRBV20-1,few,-,TGCAGTGCCCCTGTGCCCCCTTCTGTATACAATGAGCAGTTCTTC,CSAPVPPSVYNEQFF
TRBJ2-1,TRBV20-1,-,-,TGCAGTGCTAGCTATGCGTCCGCCTTGGGTGAGCAGTTCTTC,CSASYASALGEQFF
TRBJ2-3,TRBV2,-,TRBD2,TGTGCCAGCAGGGCACTAGCGGTCACAGATACGCAGTATTTT,CASRALAVTDTQYF
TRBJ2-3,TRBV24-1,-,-,TGTGCCACCAGTGATTCCCAGGGCGGTACCACAGATACGCAGTATTTT,CATSDSQGGTTDTQYF
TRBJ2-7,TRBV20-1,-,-,TGCAGTGCTAGTCCGGGCCCTCAGGGGAGCGAGCAGTACTTC,CSASPGPQGSEQYF
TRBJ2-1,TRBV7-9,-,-,TGTGCCAGCAGCCCAACGGCGGGAAGCACGGGTGAGCAGTTCTTC,CASSPTAGSTGEQFF
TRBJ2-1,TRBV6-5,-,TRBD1,TGTGCCAGCAGCTACGGGACAGGGATTCGGGATGAGCAGTTCTTC,CASSYGTGIRDEQFF
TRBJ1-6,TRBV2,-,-,TGTGCCAGCAGTGACGATCGGGGGGACAATTCACCCCTCCACTTT,CASSDDRGDNSPLHF
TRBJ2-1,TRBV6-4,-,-,TGTGCCAGCAGTGACTTGGGGGAATCAAATGAGCAGTTCTTC,CASSDLGESNEQFF
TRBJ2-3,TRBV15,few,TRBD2,TGTGCCACCAGCAGGGGTAGCGGGAGTGCAGATACGCAGTATTTT,CATSRGSGSADTQYF
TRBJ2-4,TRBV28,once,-,TGTGCCAGCAGTTTCTCTGGGGTCAAAAACATTCAGTACTTC,CASSFSGVKNIQYF
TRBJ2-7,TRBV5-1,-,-,TGCGCCAGCAGCCCCCTTACCCAAACGCTCTACGAGCAGTACTTC,CASSPLTQTLYEQYF
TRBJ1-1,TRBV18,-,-,TGTGCCAGCTCACCCGTACAGAACTACGGGGACACTGAAGCTTTCTTT,CASSPVQNYGDTEAFF
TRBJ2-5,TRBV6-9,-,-,TGTGCCAGCACAAAGCGAGGGGTTGGCCGGGAGACCCAGTACTTC,CASTKRGVGRETQYF
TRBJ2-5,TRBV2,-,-,TGTGCCAGCAGTGAGGCGACTAGGGGTGGGGCGGAGACCCAGTACTTC,CASSEATRGGAETQYF
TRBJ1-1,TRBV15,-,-,TGTGCCACCAGCAGAGCCCGGGGCTGGAGTACTGAAGCTTTCTTT,CATSRARGWSTEAFF
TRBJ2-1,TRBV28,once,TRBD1,TGTGCCAGCCCCCCCGTAAGGACAGGAGCCTACAATGAGCAGTTCTTC,CASPPVRTGAYNEQFF
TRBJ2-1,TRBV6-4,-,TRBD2,TGTGCCAGCAGTGAGCGGGAGTACAATGAACAGTTCTTC,CASSEREYNEQFF
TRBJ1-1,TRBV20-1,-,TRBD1,TGCAGTGCTAGCCGAAGCACAGGGGACACTGAAGCTTTCTTT,CSASRSTGDTEAFF